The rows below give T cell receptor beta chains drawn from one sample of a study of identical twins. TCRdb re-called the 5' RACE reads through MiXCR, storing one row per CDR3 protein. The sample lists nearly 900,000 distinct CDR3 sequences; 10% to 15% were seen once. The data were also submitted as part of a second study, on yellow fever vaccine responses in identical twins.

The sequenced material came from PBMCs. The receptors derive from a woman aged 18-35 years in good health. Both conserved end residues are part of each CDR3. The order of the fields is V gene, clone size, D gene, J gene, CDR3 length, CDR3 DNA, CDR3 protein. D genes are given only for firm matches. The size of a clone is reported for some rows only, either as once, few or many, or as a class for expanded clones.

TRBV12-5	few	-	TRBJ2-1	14	TGTGCTAGTGCCCTGGACCAGGGTATTCATGAGCAGTTCTTC	CASALDQGIHEQFF
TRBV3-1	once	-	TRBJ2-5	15	TGTGCCAGCAGCGAACAACCAGGCCCCCAAGAGACCCAGTACTTC	CASSEQPGPQETQYF
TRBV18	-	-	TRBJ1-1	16	TGTGCCAGCTCACCAATCCAGGGGCAAATGAACACTGAAGCTTTCTTT	CASSPIQGQMNTEAFF
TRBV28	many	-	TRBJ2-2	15	TGTGCCAGCGGCCCCGGTCAGGGGATGACCGGGGAGCTGTTTTTT	CASGPGQGMTGELFF
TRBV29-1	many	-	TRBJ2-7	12	TGCAGCGTTGAAGATGGGTCCTACGAGCAGTACTTC	CSVEDGSYEQYF
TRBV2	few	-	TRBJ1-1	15	TGTGCCAGCAGTGAGGGTTGGGGTGGGTGGACTGAAGCTTTCTTT	CASSEGWGGWTEAFF
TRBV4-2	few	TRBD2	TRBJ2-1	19	TGTGCCAGCAGCCAACCGGGACTAGCGGGGGGCGAGACTAACAATGAGCAGTTCTTC	CASSQPGLAGGETNNEQFF
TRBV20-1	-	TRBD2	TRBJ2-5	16	TGCAGTGCTTGGGGCCTAGCGGGAGGGGGGCCAGAGACCCAGTACTTC	CSAWGLAGGGPETQYF
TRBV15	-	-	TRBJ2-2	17	TGTGCCACCAGCAGGGGCCCTACTACAGGGTTTTCCGGGGAGCTGTTTTTT	CATSRGPTTGFSGELFF
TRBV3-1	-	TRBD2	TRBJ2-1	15	TGTGCCAGCAGCCAAGATACTAGCGGATACAATGAGCAGTTCTTC	CASSQDTSGYNEQFF
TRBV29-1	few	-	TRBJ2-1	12	TGCAGCGTTGAAGGGATGGGGGTTGAGCAGTTCTTC	CSVEGMGVEQFF
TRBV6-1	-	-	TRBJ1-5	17	TGTGCCAGCAGTCGAAGTGGCAGGGGAATTAGCAATCAGCCCCAGCATTTT	CASSRSGRGISNQPQHF
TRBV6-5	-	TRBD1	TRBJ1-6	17	TGTGCCAGCAGTTACCGGGGACAGGGGGCGAAACATTCACCCCTCCACTTT	CASSYRGQGAKHSPLHF
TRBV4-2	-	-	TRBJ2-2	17	TGTGCCAGCAGCCAAGCGCGGGGGACAAGAGATACCGGGGAGCTGTTTTTT	CASSQARGTRDTGELFF
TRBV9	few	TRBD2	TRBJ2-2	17	TGTGCCAGCAGCGTAACTAGCGGGGGCTCGAACACCGGGGAGCTGTTTTTT	CASSVTSGGSNTGELFF
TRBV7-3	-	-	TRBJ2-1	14	TGTGCCAGCAGCTTAACTGTCCCTTTCTATGAGCAGTTCTTC	CASSLTVPFYEQFF
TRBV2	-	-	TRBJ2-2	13	TGTGCCACGACAGTTTCCTACACCGGGGAGCTGTTTTTT	CATTVSYTGELFF
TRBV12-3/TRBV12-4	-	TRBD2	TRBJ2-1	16	TGTGCCAGCAGTTTACTAGCGGGAGATAGCTACAATGAGCAGTTCTTC	CASSLLAGDSYNEQFF